The 24 T cell receptor beta chains in this list originate from one sample, sequenced in a study of siplizumab effects on memory and regulatory T cells. Sequenced by immunoSEQ multiplex PCR; TCRdb stores in-frame clones only, minus some. The table lists approximately 58,000 clones, over 85% of them singletons. Material: CD8+ T cells sorted from blood. These receptors were obtained from a human donor in good health.

The chain carries TRBV7-3 and TRBJ2-3, with unresolved D. V was clipped by 1 base and J by 5 bases, with 7 bases between them. This CDR3 region has 13 residues. Germline CDR1 and CDR2: SGHTA and FQGTGA. CDR3 sequence: CASSLKGKDTQYF. CDR3 nucleotides: TGTGCCAGCAGCTTAAAGGGAAAAGATACGCAGTATTTT.

The chain is built from TRBV7-9 and TRBJ2-7; no clear D gene. CDR3 length: 13 residues. V gave up 7 bases and J gave up 0 bases, with 10 bases separating them. Per the germline V gene, CDR1 is SEHNR and CDR2 is FQNEAQ (reference sequence). CDR3 sequence: CASTLPSSYEQYF. The DNA for the CDR3 is TGTGCCAGCACCCTCCCTAGCTCCTACGAGCAGTACTTC.

About this clone: Other nucleotide sequences from this sample produce the same CDR3. The chain joins TRBV7-9 to TRBJ1-5; D unresolved. Germline CDR1 is SEHNR and CDR2 is FQNEAQ (reference sequence). The V end was cut by 4 bases, the J end by 0 bases, with 7 bases between. The CDR3 totals 14 residues. CDR3 sequence reads: CASSSAFSNQPQHF. For the CDR3, the DNA is TGTGCCAGCAGCTCCGCTTTTAGCAATCAGCCCCAGCATTTT.

The chain carries TRBV6-5 and TRBJ2-7; 7 nucleotides align to TRBD1. V lost 2 bases, J lost 4 bases, and 5 bases stayed unmatched. Germline V gene lookup returns CDR1 MNHEY and CDR2 SVGAGI. The CDR3 is 14 amino acids. The CDR3 spells CASSYGDSGYEQYF. The CDR3 DNA reads TGTGCCAGCAGTTACGGGGACAGTGGGTACGAGCAGTACTTC.

The V gene is TRBV18, the J gene TRBJ2-2; D call uncertain. Trimming stripped 3 bases from V and 0 bases from J, with 8 bases between. The CDR3 totals 15 residues. Per the germline V gene, CDR1 is KGHSH and CDR2 is LQKENI. The chain's CDR3 is CASSPVTANTGELFF. CDR3 coding DNA: TGTGCCAGCTCACCTGTGACTGCGAACACCGGGGAGCTGTTTTTT.

V gene TRBV4-3 combines with J gene TRBJ2-2; D is unresolved. Germline lookup yields CDR1 LGHNA and CDR2 YSLEER. V was pared by 0 bases and J by 0 bases, with 11 bases between. There are 17 residues in the CDR3. This CDR3 is CASSQDDNAANTGELFF. CDR3 DNA: TGCGCCAGCAGCCAAGACGACAATGCCGCGAACACCGGGGAGCTGTTTTTT.

The rearrangement joins TRBV5-1 to TRBJ2-1, with D uncertain. The germline V and J ends were trimmed by 4 bases and 10 bases, with 9 bases remaining between them. This CDR3 region has 11 residues. The germline V gene has CDR1 SGHRS and CDR2 YFSETQ. The CDR3 is CASSAAAEQFF. CDR3 DNA sequence: TGCGCCAGCAGCGCCGCCGCGGAGCAGTTCTTC.

CDR3 sequence reads: CASSQARSSYNEQFF. The CDR3 region has the DNA TGCGCCAGCAGCCAAGCACGGAGCTCCTACAATGAGCAGTTCTTC. This chain uses TRBV4-3 with TRBJ2-1; D gene uncertain. The CDR3 spans 15 residues. CDR1 and CDR2 (germline): LGHNA, YSLEER. Trimming left V 1 base short and J 0 bases short, with 7 bases between.

This clone was recorded once. The chain recombines TRBV28 with TRBJ2-1, with 9 nucleotides matching TRBD1. CDR1 and CDR2 (germline): MDHEN, SYDVKM. The CDR3 extends over 15 amino acids. V trimming: 2 bases; J trimming: 9 bases; junction bases outside the gene matches: 8. The CDR3 DNA reads TGTGCCAGCAGTTTACCTGTGGACAGGGGTCGTGAGCAGTTCTTC. Protein sequence: CASSLPVDRGREQFF. The full variable domain, with the rest looked up from reference TRBV28 and TRBJ2-1, is DVKVTQSSRYLVKRTGEKVFLECVQDMDHENMFWYRQDPGLGLRLIYFSYDVKMKEKGDIPEGYSVSREKKERFSLILESASTNQTSMYLCASSLPVDRGREQFFGPGTRLTVL.

This sequence joins TRBV29-1 and TRBJ2-6, with D tentatively TRBD2 (5 bases). Deletions cut 3 bases from V and 3 bases from J, with 12 bases between. Germline CDR1 SQVTM, CDR2 ANQGSEA. This CDR3 comprises 15 residues. CDR3 nucleotides: TGCAGCGTTGACGACGGGGAAGGTGGGGCCAACGTCCTGACTTTC. Protein sequence: CSVDDGEGGANVLTF.

The rearrangement joins TRBV7-6 to TRBJ1-1; 8 bases line up with TRBD1. Germline assignment: CDR1 SGHVS and CDR2 FNYEAQ. This CDR3 is 13 amino acids long. The V gene end was trimmed by 3 bases and the J gene end by 7 bases; junction bases not matched to a gene: 4. This CDR3 is CASSFQGASEAFF. CDR3 nucleotide sequence: TGTGCCAGCAGCTTCCAGGGGGCCAGTGAAGCTTTCTTT.

The rearrangement uses TRBV6-1 and TRBJ2-7; D perhaps matches TRBD1 (6 bases). The CDR3 is made up of 16 amino acids. Trimming pared 1 base from V and 2 bases from J, leaving 15 bases between. CDR1 is MNHNS and CDR2 is SASEGT in the germline V gene. The CDR3 nucleotides read TGTGCCAGCAGTGAAGGGCCACAGACAGGTCCCTACGAGCAGTACTTC. It is translated as CASSEGPQTGPYEQYF.

The chain couples TRBV27 to TRBJ1-5; the match to TRBD1 covers 7 bases. This CDR3 has 13 amino acids. Trimming cost V 8 bases and J 5 bases; bases outside gene matches: 6. Germline CDR1 reads MNHEY; CDR2 reads SMNVEV (reference sequence). CDR3 residues: CASADREDQPQHF. The CDR3, as DNA: TGTGCCAGCGCCGACAGGGAGGATCAGCCCCAGCATTTT.

The V gene is TRBV9, the J gene TRBJ2-1; no definite D call. The ends were cut back, 7 bases at V and 5 bases at J, with 13 bases in the middle. This CDR3 region has 13 residues. Per germline, CDR1 SGDLS and CDR2 YYNGEE. CDR3 sequence: CASEESENNEQFF. DNA of the CDR3: TGTGCCAGCGAAGAGTCGGAAAACAATGAGCAGTTCTTC. The full variable domain, in which reference TRBV9 and TRBJ2-1 provide the parts outside the CDR3, is DSGVTQTPKHLITATGQRVTLRCSPRSGDLSVYWYQQSLDQGLQFLIQYYNGEERAKGNILERFSAQQFPDLHSELNLSSLELGDSALYFCASEESENNEQFFGPGTRLTVL.

Here the CDR3 DNA reads TGTGCCAGCAGCCTACAGGGGCAAGAGACCCAGTACTTC. This translates into CASSLQGQETQYF. This chain links TRBV7-9 with TRBJ2-5, with 7 bases that match TRBD1. Trimming cost V 5 bases and J 2 bases; bases outside gene matches: 2. The germline V gene encodes CDR1 SEHNR and CDR2 FQNEAQ (reference sequence). This CDR3 is built from 13 residues.

This clone has only one observation. The chain joins TRBV6-1 to TRBJ1-5, with no clear D. Germline V CDR1 and CDR2: MNHNS, SASEGT. The CDR3 sequence is 16 residues long. The V gene lost 2 bases and the J gene lost 1 base, with 12 bases spanning the gap. In DNA form, the CDR3 reads TGTGCCAGCAGTGAACTGTCTGGCTGGAGCAATCAGCCCCAGCATTTT. It encodes CASSELSGWSNQPQHF.

CDR3 amino acids: CASSLPASGTYEQYF. The DNA for the CDR3 is TGTGCCAGCAGCTTGCCCGCTAGCGGCACCTACGAGCAGTACTTC. The rearrangement joins TRBV11-3 to TRBJ2-7, with TRBD2 matching 7 bases. Germline trimming cut 3 bases from V and 2 bases from J; bases unmatched to any gene: 7. CDR1 is SGHNT and CDR2 is YENEEA in the germline V gene. The CDR3 sequence is 15 residues long. Combining the CDR3 with reference TRBV11-3 and TRBJ2-7 gives the whole variable domain EAGVVQSPRYKIIEKKQPVAFWCNPISGHNTLYWYLQNLGQGPELLIRYENEEAVDDSQLPKDRFSAERLKGVDSTLKIQPAELGDSAVYLCASSLPASGTYEQYFGPGTRLTVT.

The chain joins TRBV5-1 to TRBJ2-5; D unresolved. The CDR3 loop spans 15 amino acids. The germline V gene has CDR1 SGHRS and CDR2 YFSETQ. Trimming stripped 0 bases from V and 1 base from J, with 10 bases between. Here the CDR3 DNA reads TGCGCCAGCAGCTTGGATGGTCAGATCCAAGAGACCCAGTACTTC. As protein: CASSLDGQIQETQYF.

This chain links TRBV6-1 with TRBJ2-7; the D gene is possibly TRBD1 (6 bases). The CDR3 length is 11 residues. Trimming pared 8 bases from V and 7 bases from J, leaving 12 bases between. Germline V gives CDR1 MNHNS, CDR2 SASEGT. In DNA form, the CDR3 reads TGTGCCAGCGCGCAGGGGTGGGAGCAGTACTTC. The encoded protein is CASAQGWEQYF.

CDR3 bases: TGTGCCAGCAGTACGAGGGATTATTACAATGAGCAGTTCTTC. It is translated as CASSTRDYYNEQFF. The rearrangement links TRBV28 to TRBJ2-1, with D possibly TRBD2 on 5 matching bases. Germline V gives CDR1 MDHEN, CDR2 SYDVKM. Trimming pared 5 bases from V and 4 bases from J, leaving 12 bases between. The CDR3 extends over 14 amino acids.

This clone appeared a single time. In DNA, the CDR3 is TGCGCCAGCAGCACCGGACTAGCTAAGAATGAGCAGTTCTTC. This gives the protein CASSTGLAKNEQFF. The J gene is TRBJ2-1, the V gene TRBV5-1, with TRBD2 identical over 8 bases. This CDR3 has 14 residues. Germline CDR1 SGHRS, CDR2 YFSETQ. V dropped 4 bases and J dropped 7; count of bases not matched to a gene: 7.

This clone was found a few times. The rearrangement links TRBV29-1 to TRBJ1-1, with a weak D call TRBD1 (5 bases). The V gene lost 4 bases and the J gene lost 4 bases, with 16 bases spanning the gap. The CDR3 loop spans 14 amino acids. Germline CDR1 SQVTM, CDR2 ANQGSEA. CDR3 region: CSVVTARSGTEAFF. The CDR3 region has the DNA TGCAGCGTTGTGACAGCCCGTAGTGGCACTGAAGCTTTCTTT.

CDR3 in DNA: TGTGCCAGCAGCGGATTCGGTCTAACGGAAACTAACTATGGCTACACCTTC. It specifies CASSGFGLTETNYGYTF. The chain couples TRBV9 to TRBJ1-2, with D unclear. This CDR3 has 17 amino acids. Germline V gene lookup returns CDR1 SGDLS and CDR2 YYNGEE. Trimming cost V 3 bases and J 0 bases, with 18 bases left between them.

This clone was detected once. The junction does not match germline at one end; this may be a read error. The genes are TRBV2 and TRBJ2-1, with 14 bases identical to TRBD2. The CDR3 is made up of 15 amino acids. Germline loops: CDR1 SNHLY, CDR2 FYNNEI. This CDR3 is CASRGTSGSYDEQFF. CDR3 in DNA: TGTGCCAGCAGGGGGACTAGCGGGAGCTACGATGAGCAGTTCTTC. The whole variable domain, filled in from reference TRBV2 and TRBJ2-1, reads EPEVTQTPSHQVTQMGQEVILRCVPISNHLYFYWYRQILGQKVEFLVSFYNNEISEKSEIFDDQFSVERPDGSNFTLKIRSTKLEDSAMYFCASRGTSGSYDEQFFGPGTRLTVL.